This T cell receptor beta chain was captured by sequencing in a study of blood T cell repertoires in COVID-19. CDR1 is SGHRS, CDR2 YFSETQ, per germline. The CDR3 length is 14 residues. V shed 1 base and J shed 1 base, with 8 bases lying between them. Assay used: immunoSEQ multiplex PCR; TCRdb lists only in-frame clones, some missing. Here the sample spans around 470,000 clones, approximately 89% being singletons. This clonotype originated in a man aged 18 to 35 with COVID-19, enrolled during active disease. Material for sequencing was peripheral blood. The chain uses TRBV5-1 and TRBJ2-5; D gene ambiguous. The CDR3 DNA is TGCGCCAGCAGCTTGCAGAACGTCCAAGAGACCCAGTACTTC. Translation: CASSLQNVQETQYF. The whole variable domain, remainder taken from reference TRBV5-1 and TRBJ2-5, is KAGVTQTPRYLIKTRGQQVTLSCSPISGHRSVSWYQQTPGQGLQFLFEYFSETQRNKGNFPGRFSGRQFSNSRSEMNVSTLELGDSALYLCASSLQNVQETQYFGPGTRLLVL.